This T cell receptor (beta chain) was captured by sequencing in a study of chemoradiotherapy in HPV16-positive cancers. V lost 10 bases, J lost 2 bases, and 5 bases stayed unmatched. Germline CDR1 and CDR2: ENHRY and SYGVKD. The CDR3 runs 12 residues. Findings and caveats of the study: Non-HPV-specific T cells did not expand in tumors during treatment, whereas candidate HPV-specific clones and E7-related motifs did. For HPV16-positive patients, expanding HPV-responsive T cells associated with longer recurrence-free survival. Functional assays defining HPV-specific T cells used only a couple of HPV16-positive patients.

On this clone itself: Its antigen is not identified.

TCRdb keeps only in-frame clones here, not all; method: immunoSEQ multiplex PCR. The repertoire includes around 1,800 clones, around 90% of them detected once, and about 2.5% sits in the top ten. The rearrangement joins TRBV10-3 to TRBJ2-7, with 7 nucleotides matching TRBD2. The sample here was tumor tissue, taken from a patient who underwent chemoradiotherapy. This clonotype was sampled from a human donor with HPV-associated anogenital cancer. The CDR3 DNA follows: TGTGCCAGCGGGAGAACGACCTACGAGCAGTACTTC. Translating gives CASGRTTYEQYF.